The TCR beta chain under discussion was sequenced for a study of T cell repertoires in cytomegalovirus infection. General observations from the study: There were HLA-C-restricted CMV-specific TCR beta clonotypes dominating the ex vivo response. Of the TCR beta families, the public ones yielded a cumulative frequency that identified carriers of CMV plus the relevant HLA.

One entry per CDR3 protein, called by TCRdb with MiXCR from the reads. The sample has 450,000 to 600,000 distinct CDR3 sequences, about 44% seen once. As regards this clonotype: Its antigen remains unknown.

V dropped 3 bases and J dropped 13 bases, with 10 bases sitting between them. Germline lookup yields CDR1 LNHDA and CDR2 SQIVND (reference sequence). The CDR3 has 11 amino acids. Here the sequenced sample was cultured PBMCs, taken from culture after CMV antigen stimulation. This receptor was taken from a human donor in good health (CMV status not recorded). Some clones in this sample may be carry-over from other donors' samples. The chain joins TRBV19 to TRBJ2-1; D not resolved. CDR3 sequence (DNA): TGTGCCAGTAGTATTAGGGCCATCCAGTTCTTC. It encodes CASSIRAIQFF. The full variable domain, its missing parts supplied by reference TRBV19 and TRBJ2-1, is DGGITQSPKYLFRKEGQNVTLSCEQNLNHDAMYWYRQDPGQGLRLIYYSQIVNDFQKGDIAEGYSVSREKKESFPLTVTSAQKNPTAFYLCASSIRAIQFFGPGTRLTVL.